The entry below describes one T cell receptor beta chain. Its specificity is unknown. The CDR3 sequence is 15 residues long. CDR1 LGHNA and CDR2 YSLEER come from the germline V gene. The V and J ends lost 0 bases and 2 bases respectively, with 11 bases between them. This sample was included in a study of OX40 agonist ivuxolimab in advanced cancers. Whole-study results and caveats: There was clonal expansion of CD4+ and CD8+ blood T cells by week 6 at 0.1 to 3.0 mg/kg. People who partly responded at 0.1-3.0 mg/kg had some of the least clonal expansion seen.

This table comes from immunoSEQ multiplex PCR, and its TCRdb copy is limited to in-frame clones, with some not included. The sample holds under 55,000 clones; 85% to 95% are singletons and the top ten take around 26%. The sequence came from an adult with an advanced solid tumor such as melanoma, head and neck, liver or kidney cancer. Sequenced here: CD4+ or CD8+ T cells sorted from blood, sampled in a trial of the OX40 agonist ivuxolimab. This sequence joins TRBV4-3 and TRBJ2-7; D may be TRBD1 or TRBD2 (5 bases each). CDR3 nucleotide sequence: TGCGCCAGCAGCCAAGATTGGGTGGGGGCCTACGAGCAGTACTTC. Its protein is CASSQDWVGAYEQYF.